Below, 22 T cell receptor beta chains from the same sample are listed, as sequenced in a study of T-cell reconstitution after alpha-beta-depleted transplantation in children. Unique molecular identifiers were built into the TCRbeta library. From the PCR reads, TCRdb called clonotypes with MiXCR, one entry per CDR3 protein. Here the sample spans roughly 220,000 distinct CDR3 sequences, around 12% being singletons. The material sequenced was PBMCs from the stem cell graft donor, taken from the stem cell graft. These receptors all stem from a human donor who donated a stem cell graft to a child with acute lymphoblastic leukemia.

In this sample, this clonotype turned up many times. The chain joins TRBV6-2 or TRBV6-3 to TRBJ2-7; D is unclear. Germline V CDR1 and CDR2: MNHEY, SVGEGT. The CDR3 is 14 residues long. V lost 2 bases to trimming and J lost 3 bases, with 11 bases between them. CDR3 region: CASSYHLGNYEQYF. Here the CDR3 DNA reads TGTGCCAGCAGTTACCATCTGGGTAACTACGAGCAGTACTTC.

CDR3 protein: CASSLAADRKEQYF. Here the CDR3 DNA reads TGTGCCAGCAGCTTAGCGGCGGACCGGAAGGAGCAGTACTTC. This rearrangement joins TRBV7-8 to TRBJ2-7; D ambiguous. The V gene lost 0 bases and the J gene lost 7 bases, with 13 bases spanning the gap. The CDR3 is made up of 14 amino acids. Germline CDR1 and CDR2: SGHVS and FQNEAQ. Looking up the rest from reference TRBV7-8 and TRBJ2-7 gives the full variable domain: GAGVSQSPRYKVAKRGQDVALRCDPISGHVSLFWYQQALGQGPEFLTYFQNEAQLDKSGLPSDRFFAERPEGSVSTLKIQRTQQEDSAVYLCASSLAADRKEQYFGPGTRLTVT.

This clonotype was found many times. The rearrangement uses TRBV3-1 and TRBJ2-7; D is undetermined. This CDR3 is built from 13 residues. Germline assignment: CDR1 LGHDT and CDR2 YNNKEL (reference sequence). Deletions cut 0 bases from V and 1 base from J, with 4 bases between. CDR3 in DNA: TGTGCCAGCAGCCAAGATGCGTCCTACGAGCAGTACTTC. Its protein is CASSQDASYEQYF.

This clonotype was seen ten or more times. The chain links TRBV5-1 to TRBJ2-1; D possibly uses TRBD1 or TRBD2 (5 bases each). V dropped 2 bases and J dropped 5 bases, with 14 bases sitting between them. This CDR3 spans 15 amino acids. From germline, CDR1 is SGHRS and CDR2 YFSETQ. The CDR3 spells CASSFFWDVNNEQFF. The CDR3 coding sequence is TGCGCCAGCAGCTTTTTCTGGGACGTAAACAATGAGCAGTTCTTC.

This clonotype was recorded many times. The V call is TRBV6-2 or TRBV6-3, the J call TRBJ1-2; TRBD1 matches at 8 bases. The germline V gene has CDR1 MNHEY and CDR2 SVGEGT. J was trimmed by 8 bases and V by 5 bases; bases with no gene match: 13. The CDR3 is 15 amino acids. The CDR3 protein is CASSPRTGMSSGYTF. CDR3 nucleotide sequence: TGTGCCAGCAGTCCACGGACAGGGATGTCGTCGGGCTACACCTTC.

This chain joins TRBV7-2 and TRBJ1-5, with D possibly matching TRBD1 (6 bases). Germline V gene sequence: CDR1 SGHTA, CDR2 FQGNSA. CDR3 length: 13 residues. Trimming removed 4 bases at V and 6 bases at J, with 10 bases between. In nucleotides, the CDR3 is TGTGCCAGCAGCTACAGGGAGGGTCAGCCCCAGCATTTT. Protein: CASSYREGQPQHF. The variable domain in full, with the rest retrieved from reference TRBV7-2 and TRBJ1-5, is GAGVSQSPSNKVTEKGKDVELRCDPISGHTALYWYRQSLGQGLEFLIYFQGNSAPDKSGLPSDRFSAERTGGSVSTLTIQRTQQEDSAVYLCASSYREGQPQHFGDGTRLSIL.

There are many counts of this clonotype. The genes are TRBV20-1 and TRBJ2-5; D may match TRBD1 or TRBD2 (5 bases each). The CDR3 sequence is 15 residues long. Germline V gene sequence: CDR1 DFQATT, CDR2 SNEGSKA (reference sequence). Trimming removed 0 bases at V and 2 bases at J, with 13 bases between. The CDR3 coding sequence is TGCAGTGCTAGAGATGGGGCGGGCCGGCAAGAGACCCAGTACTTC. Amino acid sequence: CSARDGAGRQETQYF.

The genes are TRBV7-8 and TRBJ2-1; D might be TRBD1 or TRBD2, each matching 6 bases. V shed 2 bases and J shed 0 bases, with 11 bases lying between them. Germline V gene data show CDR1 as SGHVS and CDR2 as FQNEAQ. The CDR3 totals 16 residues. CDR3: CASSLRGAASYNEQFF. The CDR3 DNA is TGTGCCAGCAGCTTAAGGGGGGCCGCCTCCTACAATGAGCAGTTCTTC.

This clonotype was picked up many times. The chain is built from TRBV7-2 and TRBJ2-6; D is possibly TRBD1 (6 bases). CDR3 length equals 16 residues. Trimming cost V 5 bases and J 3 bases, with 14 bases left between them. Germline-derived CDR1 and CDR2 are SGHTA and FQGNSA. CDR3 in DNA: TGTGCCAGCAGCGCCCAAACAGGGTATGGGGCCAACGTCCTGACTTTC. This codes for CASSAQTGYGANVLTF.

This clonotype was observed many times. The chain links TRBV18 to TRBJ2-3; D call uncertain. This CDR3 has 13 residues. The V end lost 3 bases, the J end lost 2 bases, and 6 bases lay between the germline ends. Germline V gene data show CDR1 as KGHSH and CDR2 as LQKENI. The CDR3 DNA reads TGTGCCAGCTCACCTTACTTCACAGATACGCAGTATTTT. Residues: CASSPYFTDTQYF.

This clonotype was seen many times. This sequence joins TRBV20-1 and TRBJ1-1, with 8 bases that match TRBD1. Germline CDR1 reads DFQATT; CDR2 reads SNEGSKA (reference sequence). V was pared by 0 bases and J by 0 bases, with 9 bases of the junction left unmatched. This CDR3 has 17 residues. The CDR3 region has the DNA TGCAGTGCTAGAGACCAGACAGGGGAAGAGGTGAACACTGAAGCTTTCTTT. Translation gives CSARDQTGEEVNTEAFF.

This clonotype was seen many times. CDR3 in DNA: TGTGCCAGCAGCCTCCTGACTCCTGGAAACACCATATATTTT. The encoded protein is CASSLLTPGNTIYF. The chain uses TRBV6-5 and TRBJ1-3, with D unresolved. The V and J ends lost 6 bases and 2 bases respectively, with 11 bases between them. Germline CDR1 reads MNHEY; CDR2 reads SVGAGI. CDR3 length: 14 amino acids.

Points on this clonotype: A clone one base away is much larger, so this may be a read error. The genes are TRBV12-3 or TRBV12-4 and TRBJ1-5, with D maybe TRBD1 (5 bases). This CDR3 is 13 amino acids long. The CDR3 here is CAGRYGGNQPQHF. The CDR3 coding sequence is TGTGCCGGCAGATACGGGGGGAATCAGCCCCAGCATTTT.

This clonotype has a count of ten or more. J is TRBJ2-5 and V is TRBV9; D unclear. Trimming stripped 4 bases from V and 0 bases from J, with 10 bases between. Germline V CDR1 and CDR2: SGDLS, YYNGEE. This CDR3 has 14 amino acids. The CDR3 coding sequence is TGTGCCAGCAGCTTTCGGTGGTACCAAGAGACCCAGTACTTC. This translates into CASSFRWYQETQYF.

In its sample, this clonotype was seen many times. V usage is TRBV18 and J usage is TRBJ2-5; TRBD1 is a possible D gene (6 bases). CDR1 and CDR2 (germline): KGHSH, LQKENI. The CDR3 runs 15 residues. With 6 bases removed from V and 4 bases from J, the gap between germline ends came to 18 bases. The CDR3 here is CASSPRDTAVETQYF. The CDR3 region has the DNA TGTGCCAGCTCGCCCAGGGACACGGCGGTAGAGACCCAGTACTTC.

This clonotype came up many times. The rearrangement joins TRBV5-5 to TRBJ2-7; TRBD2 aligns across 14 bases. Germline-derived CDR1 and CDR2 are SGHKS and YYEKEE (reference sequence). Losses at the gene ends were 4 bases for V and 2 bases for J; bases not matched to a gene: 11. This CDR3 has 18 amino acids. CDR3 protein: CASSGGLAGAGSPYEQYF. The CDR3, as DNA: TGTGCCAGCAGCGGGGGACTAGCGGGGGCCGGCTCCCCCTACGAGCAGTACTTC.

The sample holds many counts of this clonotype. The gene calls are TRBV13 and TRBJ2-3; D remains ambiguous. Germline values: CDR1 PRHDT, CDR2 FYEKMQ (reference sequence). This CDR3 has 11 amino acids. Trimming stripped 5 bases from V and 6 bases from J, with 6 bases between. The CDR3 DNA follows: TGTGCCAGCAGCCTGAGGGATACGCAGTATTTT. Translation: CASSLRDTQYF.

This clonotype was observed many times. V and J are TRBV29-1 and TRBJ2-1; D is unclear. Germline values: CDR1 SQVTM, CDR2 ANQGSEA. The V end lost 3 bases, the J end lost 6 bases, and 12 bases lay between the germline ends. This CDR3 has 13 amino acids. Here the CDR3 reads CSVERQTLNEQFF. CDR3 coding DNA: TGCAGCGTTGAGAGACAAACGCTCAATGAGCAGTTCTTC.

This clonotype was found many times. The chain joins TRBV29-1 to TRBJ2-1; D not certain. The length of the CDR3 is 10 residues. V lost 0 bases to trimming and J lost 12 bases, with 6 bases between them. Per germline, CDR1 SQVTM and CDR2 ANQGSEA. CDR3 nucleotide sequence: TGCAGCGTTGAAGAGGTCCGGCAGTTCTTC. This translates into CSVEEVRQFF.

In its sample, this clonotype was seen many times. J is TRBJ2-6 and V is TRBV5-1; D is tentatively TRBD1 or TRBD2 (5 bases each). This CDR3 has 19 amino acids. V was cut by 1 base and J by 0 bases, with 17 bases left in between. Germline CDR1 reads SGHRS; CDR2 reads YFSETQ. Here the CDR3 DNA reads TGCGCCAGCAGCTTGCGGACATATGAGGGTCGCTCTGGGGCCAACGTCCTGACTTTC. It codes for CASSLRTYEGRSGANVLTF.

Concerning this clonotype itself: A read error may explain this, as a much larger clone is one base away. The chain employs TRBV28 and TRBJ1-1, with TRBD1 as a possible D gene (5 bases). V lost 3 bases and J 1 base, leaving 15 bases between the germline ends. Germline V CDR1 and CDR2: MDHEN, SYDVKM. CDR3 size: 16 residues. CDR3 in DNA: TGTGCCAGCAGTTTTCCCTCGGGGCGTCGGAACACTGAAGCTTTCTTT. Protein: CASSFPSGRRNTEAFF.

This chain uses TRBV10-3 with TRBJ2-2; TRBD2 agrees at 8 bases. This CDR3 has 19 residues. CDR1 is ENHRY, CDR2 SYGVKD, per germline. V dropped 8 bases and J dropped 7; count of bases not matched to a gene: 24. CDR3 bases: TGTGCCATCTCCTATGACCGTAGCGGGACCCTTTTTGATGTCGGGGAGCTGTTTTTT. This gives the protein CAISYDRSGTLFDVGELFF.